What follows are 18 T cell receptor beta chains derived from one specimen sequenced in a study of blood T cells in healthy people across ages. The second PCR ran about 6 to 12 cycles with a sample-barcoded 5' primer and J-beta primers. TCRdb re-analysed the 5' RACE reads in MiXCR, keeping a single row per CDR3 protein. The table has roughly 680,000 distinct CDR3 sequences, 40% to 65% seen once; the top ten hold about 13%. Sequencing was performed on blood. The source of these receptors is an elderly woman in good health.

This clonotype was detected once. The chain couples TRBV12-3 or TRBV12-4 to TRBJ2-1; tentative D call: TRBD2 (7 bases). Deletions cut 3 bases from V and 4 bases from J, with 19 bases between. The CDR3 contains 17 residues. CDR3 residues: CASSLRVGGRGYNEQFF. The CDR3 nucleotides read TGTGCCAGCAGTTTGCGTGTGGGGGGGCGCGGGTACAATGAGCAGTTCTTC.

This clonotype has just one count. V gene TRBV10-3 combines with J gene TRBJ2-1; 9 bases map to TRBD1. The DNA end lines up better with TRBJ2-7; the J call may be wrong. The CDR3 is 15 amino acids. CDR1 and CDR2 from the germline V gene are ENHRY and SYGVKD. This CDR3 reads CAISESTGGSGEQYF. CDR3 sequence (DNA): TGTGCCATCAGTGAGTCGACAGGGGGGTCGGGCGAGCAGTACTTC.

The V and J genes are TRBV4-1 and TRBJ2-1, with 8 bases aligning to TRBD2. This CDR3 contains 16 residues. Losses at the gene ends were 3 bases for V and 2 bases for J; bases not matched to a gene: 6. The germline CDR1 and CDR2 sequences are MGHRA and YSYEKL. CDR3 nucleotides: TGCGCCAGCAGCCAGGATAGCGGGAACACCTACAATGAGCAGTTCTTC. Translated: CASSQDSGNTYNEQFF.

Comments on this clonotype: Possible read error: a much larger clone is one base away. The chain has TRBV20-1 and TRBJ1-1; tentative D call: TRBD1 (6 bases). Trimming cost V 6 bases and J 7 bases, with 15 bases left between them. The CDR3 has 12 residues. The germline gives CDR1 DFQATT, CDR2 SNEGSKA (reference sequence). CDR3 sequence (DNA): TGCAGTGCGTATCGGGGGCCGCTTGAAGCTTTCTTT. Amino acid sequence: CSAYRGPLEAFF.

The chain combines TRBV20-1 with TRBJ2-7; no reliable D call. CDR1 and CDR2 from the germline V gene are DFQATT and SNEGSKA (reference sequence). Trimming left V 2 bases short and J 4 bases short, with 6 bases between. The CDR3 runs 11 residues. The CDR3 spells CSARIVYEQYF. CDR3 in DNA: TGCAGTGCTAGAATCGTGTACGAGCAGTACTTC.

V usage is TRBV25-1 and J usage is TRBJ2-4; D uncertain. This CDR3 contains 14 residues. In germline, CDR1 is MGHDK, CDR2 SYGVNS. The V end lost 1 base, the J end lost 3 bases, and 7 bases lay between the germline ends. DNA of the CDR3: TGTGCCAGCAGTGAATCCTGGATCAAAAACATTCAGTACTTC. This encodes CASSESWIKNIQYF.

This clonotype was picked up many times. This CDR3 is CASSLFFERVSYNEQFF. Here the CDR3 DNA reads TGTGCCAGCAGTTTGTTTTTTGAGCGGGTCTCCTACAATGAGCAGTTCTTC. The genes are TRBV27 and TRBJ2-1; perhaps TRBD2 as D (6 bases). Germline CDR1 reads MNHEY; CDR2 reads SMNVEV (reference sequence). The CDR3 runs to 17 residues. Trimming took 3 bases from V and 0 from J, leaving 15 bases between them.

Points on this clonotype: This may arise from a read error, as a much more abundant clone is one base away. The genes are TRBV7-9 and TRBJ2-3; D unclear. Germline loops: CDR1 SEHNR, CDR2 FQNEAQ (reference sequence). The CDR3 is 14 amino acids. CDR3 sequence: CASGFRPTTDTQYF. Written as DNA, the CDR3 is TGTGCCAGCGGCTTCAGACCCACCACAGATACGCAGTATTTT.

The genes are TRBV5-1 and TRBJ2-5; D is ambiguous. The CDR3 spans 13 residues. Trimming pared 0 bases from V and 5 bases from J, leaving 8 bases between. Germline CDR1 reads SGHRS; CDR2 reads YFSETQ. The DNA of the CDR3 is TGCGCCAGCAGCTTGGGGGATACGGAGACCCAGTACTTC. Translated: CASSLGDTETQYF.

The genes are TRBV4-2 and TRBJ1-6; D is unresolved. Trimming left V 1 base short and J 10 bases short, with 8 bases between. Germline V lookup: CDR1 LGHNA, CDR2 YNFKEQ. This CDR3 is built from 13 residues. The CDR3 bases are TGTGCCAGCAGCCAAGCATTGCGCTCACCCCTCCACTTT. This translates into CASSQALRSPLHF.

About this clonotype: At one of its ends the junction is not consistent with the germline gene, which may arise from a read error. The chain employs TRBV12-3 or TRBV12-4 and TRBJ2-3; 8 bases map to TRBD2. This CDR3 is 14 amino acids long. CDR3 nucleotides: TGTGCCAGCAGAATCAGCGGGGGCACAGATGCGCAGTATTTT. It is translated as CASRISGGTDAQYF.

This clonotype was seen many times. CDR3 in amino acids: CSARSLAGSYEQYF. For the CDR3, the DNA is TGCAGTGCTAGGTCCCTAGCGGGGTCCTACGAGCAGTACTTC. V usage is TRBV20-1 and J usage is TRBJ2-7; 9 bases fit TRBD2. In germline, CDR1 is DFQATT, CDR2 SNEGSKA (reference sequence). This CDR3 comprises 14 residues. Germline trimming cut 3 bases from V and 1 base from J; bases unmatched to any gene: 4.

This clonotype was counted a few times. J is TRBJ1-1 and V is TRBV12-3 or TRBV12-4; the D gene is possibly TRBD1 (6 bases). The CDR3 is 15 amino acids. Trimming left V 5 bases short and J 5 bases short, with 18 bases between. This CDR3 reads CASSLPGGGRTEAFF. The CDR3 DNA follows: TGTGCCAGCAGTCTCCCAGGTGGGGGGCGGACTGAAGCTTTCTTT.

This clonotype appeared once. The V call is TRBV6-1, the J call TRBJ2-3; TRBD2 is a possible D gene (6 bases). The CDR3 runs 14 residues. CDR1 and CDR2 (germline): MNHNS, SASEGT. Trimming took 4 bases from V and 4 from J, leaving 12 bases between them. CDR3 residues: CASSVRVAADTQYF. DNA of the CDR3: TGTGCCAGCAGTGTCCGGGTAGCGGCAGATACGCAGTATTTT.

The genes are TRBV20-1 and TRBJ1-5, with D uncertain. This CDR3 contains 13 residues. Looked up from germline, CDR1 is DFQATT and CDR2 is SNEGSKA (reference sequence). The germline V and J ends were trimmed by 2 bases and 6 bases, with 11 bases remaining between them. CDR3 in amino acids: CSARKDPTQPQHF. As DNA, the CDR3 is TGCAGTGCTAGAAAGGACCCAACTCAGCCCCAGCATTTT.

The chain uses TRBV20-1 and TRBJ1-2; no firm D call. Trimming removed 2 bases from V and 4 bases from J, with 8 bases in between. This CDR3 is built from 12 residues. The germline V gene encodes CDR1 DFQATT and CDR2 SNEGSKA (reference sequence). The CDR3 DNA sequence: TGCAGTGCTAGACCGGGAGGCTATGGCTACACCTTC. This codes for CSARPGGYGYTF.

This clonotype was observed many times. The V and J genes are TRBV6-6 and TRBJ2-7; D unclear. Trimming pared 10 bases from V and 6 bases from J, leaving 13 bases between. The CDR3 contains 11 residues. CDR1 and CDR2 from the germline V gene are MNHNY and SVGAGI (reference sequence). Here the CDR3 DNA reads TGTGCCACCGCCCAGGATTTCGAGCAGTACTTC. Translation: CATAQDFEQYF.

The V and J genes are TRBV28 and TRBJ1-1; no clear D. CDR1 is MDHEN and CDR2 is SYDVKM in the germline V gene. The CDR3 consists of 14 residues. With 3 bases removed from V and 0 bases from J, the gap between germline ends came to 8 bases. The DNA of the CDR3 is TGTGCCAGCAGTTTCAGATTTATGAACACTGAAGCTTTCTTT. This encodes CASSFRFMNTEAFF. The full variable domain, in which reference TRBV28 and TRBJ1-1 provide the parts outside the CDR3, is DVKVTQSSRYLVKRTGEKVFLECVQDMDHENMFWYRQDPGLGLRLIYFSYDVKMKEKGDIPEGYSVSREKKERFSLILESASTNQTSMYLCASSFRFMNTEAFFGQGTRLTVV.